Shown below are 19 T cell receptor beta chains from a single sample sequenced in a study of regulatory T cells in long-lasting Graves disease. Documented time point: newly diagnosed GD, antithyroid drugs for less than 3 months. With RNA extracted from PBMCs as input, the TCR library was made. Through Arm-PCR of CDR3 regions and iRepertoire HTBI primers, TCR beta libraries were built. TCRdb analysed the multiplex PCR reads with MiXCR anew, one entry per CDR3 protein. Here the sample spans about 430,000 distinct CDR3 sequences, 14% to 15% being singletons. The sample was also reused in another study, on T cells in Graves' hyperthyroidism and ophthalmopathy.

The input for sequencing was peripheral blood mononuclear cells (PBMCs), taken at new diagnosis, from a patient treated with antithyroid drugs. The source is a woman aged 40-49 years with Graves disease.

At least ten counts were recorded for this clonotype. The J gene is TRBJ2-7, the V gene TRBV5-4; 9 bases are shared with TRBD1. The CDR3 covers 13 residues. The trim removed 3 bases at V and 5 bases at J, leaving 3 bases unmatched. Germline CDR1 and CDR2: SGHNT and YYREEE (reference sequence). CDR3 coding DNA: TGTGCCAGCAGCTCGGGACAGGGAGACGAGCAGTACTTC. Translated: CASSSGQGDEQYF.

This clonotype came up many times. The chain links TRBV19 to TRBJ2-5, with a possible D match to TRBD1 (6 bases). Germline V gene lookup returns CDR1 LNHDA and CDR2 SQIVND (reference sequence). V was clipped by 3 bases and J by 5 bases, with 19 bases between them. The CDR3 loop spans 16 amino acids. CDR3 nucleotides: TGTGCCAGTAGTATGCTGGGGGCCGCGAAGCGGGAGACCCAGTACTTC. It is translated as CASSMLGAAKRETQYF.

This clonotype turned up a few times. V is TRBV24-1 and J is TRBJ2-3, with D tentatively TRBD1 (5 bases). Germline V lookup: CDR1 KGHDR, CDR2 SFDVKD. The CDR3 consists of 13 residues. V gave up 9 bases and J gave up 2 bases, with 11 bases separating them. This CDR3 is CATSRADTDTQYF. In nucleotides, the CDR3 is TGTGCCACCTCCAGGGCAGACACAGATACGCAGTATTTT.

This clonotype was seen ten or more times. The chain is built from TRBV2 and TRBJ1-5, with D unclear. Trimming took off 1 base at V and 7 bases at J, with 5 bases between the two ends. The CDR3 runs 12 residues. The germline V gene encodes CDR1 SNHLY and CDR2 FYNNEI. CDR3 amino acids: CASSEEIQPQHF. The DNA for the CDR3 is TGTGCCAGCAGTGAAGAAATCCAGCCCCAGCATTTT.

In its sample, this clonotype was seen many times. This chain uses TRBV7-9 with TRBJ1-1; no reliable D call. Germline CDR1 is SEHNR and CDR2 is FQNEAQ (reference sequence). CDR3 length: 14 residues. The V gene lost 6 bases and the J gene lost 0 bases, with 11 bases spanning the gap. The CDR3: CASSLGLMNTEAFF. DNA of the CDR3: TGTGCCAGCAGTCTCGGACTGATGAACACTGAAGCTTTCTTT. Drawing the rest from reference TRBV7-9 and TRBJ1-1, the complete variable domain is DTGVSQNPRHKITKRGQNVTFRCDPISEHNRLYWYRQTLGQGPEFLTYFQNEAQLEKSRLLSDRFSAERPKGSFSTLEIQRTEQGDSAMYLCASSLGLMNTEAFFGQGTRLTVV.

The genes are TRBV18 and TRBJ2-7; D gene uncertain. Trimming pared 6 bases from V and 3 bases from J, leaving 18 bases between. Germline CDR1 and CDR2: KGHSH and LQKENI. CDR3 size: 15 residues. The CDR3 sequence is CASSPARWADYEQYF. CDR3 DNA: TGTGCCAGCTCCCCTGCCCGTTGGGCAGACTACGAGCAGTACTTC.

The CDR3 region is CASTQSGWANQPQHF. CDR3 DNA sequence: TGTGCCAGCACCCAGTCGGGGTGGGCCAATCAGCCCCAGCATTTT. The chain carries TRBV7-8 and TRBJ1-5, with no clear D. Germline CDR1 SGHVS, CDR2 FQNEAQ. The CDR3 is made up of 15 amino acids. Trimming removed 7 bases from V and 3 bases from J, with 16 bases in between.

V gene TRBV20-1 combines with J gene TRBJ1-5; unclear D gene. V was pared by 2 bases and J by 3 bases, with 8 bases between. CDR1 is DFQATT, CDR2 SNEGSKA, per germline (reference sequence). This CDR3 has 13 amino acids. The CDR3 bases are TGCAGTGCTAGATGGCAGTCCAATCAGCCCCAGCATTTT. Its protein is CSARWQSNQPQHF.

This clonotype has only a few counts. The chain has TRBV6-2 or TRBV6-3 and TRBJ2-1; TRBD2 agrees at 16 bases. The CDR3 is 16 residues long. CDR1 MNHEY and CDR2 SVGEGT come from the germline V gene. Trimming cost V 5 bases and J 8 bases; bases outside gene matches: 6. The CDR3 DNA reads as TGTGCCAGCAGTGGGACTAGCGGGAGGGCCCTGGATGAGCAGTTCTTC. Its translation: CASSGTSGRALDEQFF.

This clonotype has at least ten counts. The V gene is TRBV6-2 or TRBV6-3, the J gene TRBJ2-1; perhaps D is TRBD1 or TRBD2 (5 bases each). Germline V gene data show CDR1 as MNHEY and CDR2 as SVGEGT. Deletions cut 0 bases from V and 4 bases from J, with 7 bases between. This CDR3 contains 14 residues. CDR3: CASSYSGGYNEQFF. The CDR3 DNA reads as TGTGCCAGCAGTTACTCTGGGGGTTACAATGAGCAGTTCTTC.

This clonotype has at least ten counts. The rearrangement links TRBV7-9 to TRBJ2-1; D ambiguous. Germline V gives CDR1 SEHNR, CDR2 FQNEAQ (reference sequence). Trimming shortened V by 0 bases and J by 5 bases, and 14 bases separated the two germline ends. There are 16 residues in the CDR3. CDR3 sequence (DNA): TGTGCCAGCAGCTTAGCGGCCAGACCCCTAGACAATGAGCAGTTCTTC. This codes for CASSLAARPLDNEQFF.

At least ten counts were recorded for this clonotype. This chain links TRBV29-1 with TRBJ2-5; 12 bases align to TRBD2. Germline V gene lookup returns CDR1 SQVTM and CDR2 ANQGSEA. V lost 1 base to trimming and J lost 5 bases; unmatched junction nucleotides: 5. The CDR3 runs to 15 residues. CDR3 loop: CSVEGLAGGTETQYF. CDR3 sequence (DNA): TGCAGCGTTGAAGGGCTAGCGGGAGGGACCGAGACCCAGTACTTC.

The J gene is TRBJ1-6, the V gene TRBV19; tentative D call: TRBD1 (5 bases). Trimming took 3 bases from V and 0 from J, leaving 6 bases between them. The CDR3 length is 15 residues. CDR1 and CDR2 from the germline V gene are LNHDA and SQIVND (reference sequence). CDR3 sequence: CASSIGGSYNSPLHF. CDR3 DNA: TGTGCCAGTAGTATCGGGGGCTCCTATAATTCACCCCTCCACTTT.

This clonotype was counted at least ten times. The rearrangement links TRBV9 to TRBJ1-3; D unresolved. The CDR3 is made up of 16 amino acids. Germline V gene lookup returns CDR1 SGDLS and CDR2 YYNGEE. The V end was cut by 1 base, the J end by 4 bases, with 15 bases between. The CDR3 reads CASSVKAGLKGNTIYF. DNA of the CDR3: TGTGCCAGCAGCGTAAAGGCAGGACTAAAAGGAAACACCATATATTTT.

This clonotype occurred many times. This chain connects TRBV7-9 to TRBJ1-2, with D unclear. The V and J ends lost 4 bases and 4 bases respectively, with 19 bases between them. In germline, CDR1 is SEHNR, CDR2 FQNEAQ (reference sequence). The CDR3 runs to 16 residues. Here the CDR3 DNA reads TGTGCCAGCAGCTCTCTAGGGCGGCTGGCTTCCTATGGCTACACCTTC. It encodes CASSSLGRLASYGYTF.

There are many counts of this clonotype. This chain uses TRBV11-2 with TRBJ2-7; TRBD1 agrees at 9 bases. This CDR3 region has 16 residues. Germline V gene data show CDR1 as SGHAT and CDR2 as FQNNGV. V gave up 1 base and J gave up 5 bases; unmatched junction bases: 9. The CDR3 DNA reads TGTGCCAGCAGCTTAGTTGGGACAGGGAGAAGGAACGAGCAGTACTTC. This sequence encodes CASSLVGTGRRNEQYF.

The chain carries TRBV25-1 and TRBJ1-1; TRBD1 is a possible D gene (6 bases). Germline V gives CDR1 MGHDK, CDR2 SYGVNS. The V and J ends lost 4 bases and 3 bases respectively, with 15 bases between them. The length of the CDR3 is 15 residues. This chain's CDR3 is CASSALAGADTEAFF. The CDR3 region has the DNA TGTGCCAGCAGTGCATTGGCAGGGGCCGACACTGAAGCTTTCTTT. Based on the CDR3 plus reference TRBV25-1 and TRBJ1-1, the full variable domain is EADIYQTPRYLVIGTGKKITLECSQTMGHDKMYWYQQDPGMELHLIHYSYGVNSTEKGDLSSESTVSRIRTEHFPLTLESARPSHTSQYLCASSALAGADTEAFFGQGTRLTVV.

This clonotype was found many times. This CDR3 reads CSALPLGRGYEQYF. CDR3 DNA sequence: TGCAGTGCTCTTCCCTTAGGTCGGGGCTACGAGCAGTACTTC. The chain employs TRBV20-1 and TRBJ2-7; the D gene is possibly TRBD2 (5 bases). V lost 5 bases to trimming and J lost 3 bases, with 17 bases between them. CDR1 is DFQATT, CDR2 SNEGSKA, per germline (reference sequence). The CDR3 totals 14 residues.

Remarks on this clonotype: A clone one base away is much larger, so this may be a read error. The chain couples TRBV6-1 to TRBJ2-2, with 11 bases fitting TRBD2. Germline assignment: CDR1 MNHNS and CDR2 SASEGT. V shed 8 bases and J 0 bases; nucleotides not matched to a gene: 5. This CDR3 spans 16 amino acids. DNA of the CDR3: TGTGCCAGCGGAAGGACTAGCGGGTCGAACACCGGGGAGCTGTTTTTT. Its translation: CASGRTSGSNTGELFF.